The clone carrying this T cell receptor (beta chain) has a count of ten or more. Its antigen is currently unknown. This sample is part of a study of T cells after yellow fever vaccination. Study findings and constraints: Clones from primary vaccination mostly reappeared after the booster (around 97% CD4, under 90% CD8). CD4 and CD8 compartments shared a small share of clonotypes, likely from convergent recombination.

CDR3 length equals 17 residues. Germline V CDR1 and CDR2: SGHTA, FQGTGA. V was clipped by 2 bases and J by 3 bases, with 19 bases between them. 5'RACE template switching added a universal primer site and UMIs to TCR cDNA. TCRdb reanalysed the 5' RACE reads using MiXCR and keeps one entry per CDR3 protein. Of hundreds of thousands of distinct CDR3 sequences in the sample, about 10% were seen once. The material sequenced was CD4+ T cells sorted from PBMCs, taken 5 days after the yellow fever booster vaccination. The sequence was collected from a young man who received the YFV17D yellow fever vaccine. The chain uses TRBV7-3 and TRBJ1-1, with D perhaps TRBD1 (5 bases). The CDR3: CASSLYPPGREDTEAFF. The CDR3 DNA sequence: TGTGCCAGCAGCTTATACCCCCCAGGGCGGGAGGACACTGAAGCTTTCTTT.